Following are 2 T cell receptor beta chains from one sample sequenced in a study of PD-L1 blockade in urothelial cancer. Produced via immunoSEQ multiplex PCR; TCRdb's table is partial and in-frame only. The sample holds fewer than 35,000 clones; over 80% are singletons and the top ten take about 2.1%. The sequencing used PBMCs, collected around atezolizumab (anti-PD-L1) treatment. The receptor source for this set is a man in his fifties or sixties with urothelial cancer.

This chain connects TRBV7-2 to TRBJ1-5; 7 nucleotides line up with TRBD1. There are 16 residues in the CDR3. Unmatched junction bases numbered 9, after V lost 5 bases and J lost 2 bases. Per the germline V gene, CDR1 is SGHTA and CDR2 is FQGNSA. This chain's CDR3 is CASSIQGGGGNQPQHF. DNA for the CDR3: TGTGCCAGCAGCATCCAGGGGGGAGGTGGCAATCAGCCCCAGCATTTT.

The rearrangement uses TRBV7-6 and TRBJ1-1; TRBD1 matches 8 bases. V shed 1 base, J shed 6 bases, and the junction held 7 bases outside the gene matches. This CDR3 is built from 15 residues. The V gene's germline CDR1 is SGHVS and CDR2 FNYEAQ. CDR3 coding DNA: TGTGCCAGCAGCTTAGGTTGGGGACAGGTATCTGAAGCTTTCTTT. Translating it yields CASSLGWGQVSEAFF.